This T cell receptor (beta chain) was sequenced for a study of blood T cell repertoires in COVID-19. Clones were sequenced by immunoSEQ multiplex PCR, and TCRdb holds only the in-frame ones, with some missing. This table holds about 210,000 clones, 80% to 90% found once. The CDR3 length is 15 residues. The germline V gene has CDR1 SGDLS and CDR2 YYNGEE. Trimming cost V 1 base and J 1 base, with 11 bases left between them. The chain uses TRBV9 and TRBJ1-1; D is undetermined. This TCR was sampled from a man aged 50-59 years with active or convalescent COVID-19. Source material: peripheral blood. The CDR3 reads CASSVSDGKNTEAFF. CDR3 sequence (DNA): TGTGCCAGCAGCGTATCGGACGGGAAGAACACTGAAGCTTTCTTT.